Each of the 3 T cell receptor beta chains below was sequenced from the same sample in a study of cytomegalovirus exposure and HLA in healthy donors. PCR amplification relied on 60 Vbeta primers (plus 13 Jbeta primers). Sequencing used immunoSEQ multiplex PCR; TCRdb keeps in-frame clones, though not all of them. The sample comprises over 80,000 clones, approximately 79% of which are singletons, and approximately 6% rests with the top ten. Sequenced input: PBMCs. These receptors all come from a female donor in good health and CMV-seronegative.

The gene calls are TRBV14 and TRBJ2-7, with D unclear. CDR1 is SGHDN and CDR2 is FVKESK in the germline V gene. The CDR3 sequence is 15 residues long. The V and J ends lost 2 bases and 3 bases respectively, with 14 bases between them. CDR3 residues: CASSQFLGRSYEQYF. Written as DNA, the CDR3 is TGTGCCAGCAGCCAATTCCTAGGCCGAAGCTACGAGCAGTACTTC. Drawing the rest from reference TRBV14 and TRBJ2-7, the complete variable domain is EAGVTQFPSHSVIEKGQTVTLRCDPISGHDNLYWYRRVMGKEIKFLLHFVKESKQDESGMPNNRFLAERTGGTYSTLKVQPAELEDSGVYFCASSQFLGRSYEQYFGPGTRLTVT.

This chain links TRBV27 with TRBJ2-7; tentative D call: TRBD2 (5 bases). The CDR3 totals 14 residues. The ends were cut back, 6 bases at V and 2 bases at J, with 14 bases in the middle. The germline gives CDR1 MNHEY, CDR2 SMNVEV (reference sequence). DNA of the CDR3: TGTGCCAGCAGCCGTGGAGGTTCCGCCTACGAGCAGTACTTC. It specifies CASSRGGSAYEQYF.

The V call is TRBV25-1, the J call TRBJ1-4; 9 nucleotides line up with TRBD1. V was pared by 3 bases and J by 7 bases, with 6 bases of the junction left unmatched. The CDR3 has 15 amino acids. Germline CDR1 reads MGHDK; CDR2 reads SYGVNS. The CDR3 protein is CASSDTGGIGEKLFF. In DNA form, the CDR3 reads TGTGCCAGCAGTGACACAGGGGGCATCGGTGAAAAACTGTTTTTT.